This T cell receptor (beta chain) derives from a study of T cells in Graves' hyperthyroidism and ophthalmopathy. Study-level background: At initial diagnosis, before any treatment had begun, peripheral blood was obtained. General study points: Most thyroid clonotypes expanded above 0.001 were also detected in blood.

This clonotype was seen many times. Its antigen remains unidentified. Progressors' blood was drawn at hyperthyroidism diagnosis, before ophthalmopathy symptoms. Amplification of TCR beta CDR3 regions used RNA as the template. First-round RT-PCR with HTBI primers amplified the TCR CDR3 region. MiXCR, run by TCRdb on the multiplex PCR reads, gives a single entry per CDR3 protein. The sample lists 250,000 or so distinct CDR3 sequences, approximately 14% occurring once. Between the trimmed V and J ends, which lost 3 bases and 3 bases, there was a span of 17 bases. Germline loops: CDR1 MDHEN, CDR2 SYDVKM. The CDR3 loop spans 16 amino acids.

This receptor was identified in a woman aged 50 to 65 with Graves' hyperthyroidism that later progressed to Graves' ophthalmopathy. Input material: blood. The chain combines TRBV28 with TRBJ2-5; D gene unclear. CDR3 region: CASSFRSNKDKETQYF. The CDR3 coding sequence is TGTGCCAGCAGTTTTAGGTCGAACAAGGATAAAGAGACCCAGTACTTC.